This T cell receptor (beta chain) was sequenced in a study of cytomegalovirus exposure and HLA in healthy donors. Donors counted as nominally healthy when sampled, yet unrecorded immune exposures were likely. The PCR ran on 60 Vbeta and 13 Jbeta primers. Libraries were prepared by immunoSEQ multiplex PCR; TCRdb keeps only in-frame clonotypes and omits some of them. The sample includes some 160,000 clones, around 80% of them seen just once. The CDR3 totals 14 residues. The germline gives CDR1 SGHRS, CDR2 YFSETQ. Trimming removed 0 bases at V and 5 bases at J, with 11 bases between. Source material: PBMCs. The sequence was obtained from a woman aged 40 to 55 in good health and CMV-seronegative. This sequence joins TRBV5-1 and TRBJ2-5; tentative D call: TRBD1 (5 bases). CDR3: CASSLGAGLETQYF. As DNA, the CDR3 is TGCGCCAGCAGCTTGGGTGCAGGGTTGGAGACCCAGTACTTC.